The entry that follows covers one TCR beta chain sequence. Antigen: not known. With V trimmed by 1 base and J by 4 bases, 7 bases remained unmatched. The length of the CDR3 is 17 residues. CDR1 and CDR2 from the germline V gene are SNHLY and FYNNEI. The sample comes from a study of shared clonotypes between healthy human individuals. Study observations and caveats: Researchers sampled blood only, noting tissue repertoires likely differ.

CD45RO negativity and positive selection for CCR7 defined naive CD8 cells, a population that excluded terminally differentiated effector memory CD45RA+ cells. The protocol was immunoSEQ multiplex PCR, while the TCRdb copy is restricted to in-frame clones and leaves out a portion. The sample comprises roughly 570,000 clones, roughly 98% of which are singletons, and more than 0.3% rests with the top ten. The chain is built from TRBV2 and TRBJ2-3; 11 bases match TRBD1. Sequenced input: naive CD8+ T cells sorted from blood. The clonotype was recovered from a man younger than 40 in good health. The CDR3 DNA reads as TGTGCCAGCAGTGAAGACCCGGGACAGGGGGGATCAGATACGCAGTATTTT. It specifies CASSEDPGQGGSDTQYF.